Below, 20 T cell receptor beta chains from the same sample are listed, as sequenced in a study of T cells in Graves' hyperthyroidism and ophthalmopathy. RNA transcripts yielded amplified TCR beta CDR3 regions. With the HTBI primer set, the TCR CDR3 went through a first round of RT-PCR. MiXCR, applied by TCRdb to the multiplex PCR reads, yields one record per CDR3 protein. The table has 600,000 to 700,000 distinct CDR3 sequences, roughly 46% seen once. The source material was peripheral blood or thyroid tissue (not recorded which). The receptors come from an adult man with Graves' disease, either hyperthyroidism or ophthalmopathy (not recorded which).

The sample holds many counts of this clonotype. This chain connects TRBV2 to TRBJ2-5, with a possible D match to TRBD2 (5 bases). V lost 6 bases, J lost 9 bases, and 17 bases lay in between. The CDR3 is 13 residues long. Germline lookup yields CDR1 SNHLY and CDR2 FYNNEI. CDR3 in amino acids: CASSGGSTGSQYF. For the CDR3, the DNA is TGTGCCAGCAGCGGTGGCAGTACGGGGTCCCAGTACTTC.

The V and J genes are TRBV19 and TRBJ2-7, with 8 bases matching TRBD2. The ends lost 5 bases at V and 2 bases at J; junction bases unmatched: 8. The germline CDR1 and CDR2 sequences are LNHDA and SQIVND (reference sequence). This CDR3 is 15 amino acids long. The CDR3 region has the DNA TGTGCCAGTAGTGCAGCACTAGCGGCGACCTACGAGCAGTACTTC. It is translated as CASSAALAATYEQYF.

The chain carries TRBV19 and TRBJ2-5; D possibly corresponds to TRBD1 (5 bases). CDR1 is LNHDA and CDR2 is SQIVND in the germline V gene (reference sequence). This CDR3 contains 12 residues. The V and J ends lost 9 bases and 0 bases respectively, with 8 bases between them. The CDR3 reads CASVQDQETQYF. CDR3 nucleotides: TGTGCCAGCGTACAGGACCAAGAGACCCAGTACTTC.

Written as DNA, the CDR3 is TGCAGCGTCGTTCAGGCCCCGGGAGGAACCTACGAGCAGTACTTC. Protein: CSVVQAPGGTYEQYF. The chain joins TRBV29-1 to TRBJ2-7; 7 bases are a match to TRBD2. Germline CDR1 and CDR2: SQVTM and ANQGSEA. CDR3 length equals 15 residues. The ends lost 6 bases at V and 2 bases at J; junction bases unmatched: 13.

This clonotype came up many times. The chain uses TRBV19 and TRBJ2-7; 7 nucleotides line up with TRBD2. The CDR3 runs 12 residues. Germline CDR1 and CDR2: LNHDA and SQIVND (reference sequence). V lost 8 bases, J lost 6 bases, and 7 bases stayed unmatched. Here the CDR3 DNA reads TGTGCCAGTTCCACCGGGACTATCGAGCAGTACTTC. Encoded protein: CASSTGTIEQYF.

The CDR3 region is CASSDSGVNEKLFF. CDR3 DNA sequence: TGTGCCAGCAGTGACTCGGGAGTCAATGAAAAACTGTTTTTT. The chain recombines TRBV2 with TRBJ1-4; no clear D gene. The V end was cut by 3 bases, the J end by 5 bases, with 10 bases between. There are 14 residues in the CDR3. Germline CDR1 reads SNHLY; CDR2 reads FYNNEI.

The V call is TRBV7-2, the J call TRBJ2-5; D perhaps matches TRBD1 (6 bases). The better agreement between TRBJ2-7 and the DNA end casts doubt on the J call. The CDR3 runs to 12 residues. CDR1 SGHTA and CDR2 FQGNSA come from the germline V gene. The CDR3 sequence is CASTAGAYEQYF. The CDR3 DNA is TGTGCCAGCACCGCAGGGGCCTACGAGCAGTACTTC.

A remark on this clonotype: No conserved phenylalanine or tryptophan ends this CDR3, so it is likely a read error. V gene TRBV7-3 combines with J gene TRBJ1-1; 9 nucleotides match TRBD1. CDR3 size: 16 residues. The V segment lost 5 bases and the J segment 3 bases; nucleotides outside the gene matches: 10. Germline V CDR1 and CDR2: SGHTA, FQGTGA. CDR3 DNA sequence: TGTGCCAGCAGCCACCCGGGGACAGGGAGCTACACTGAAGCTTTCCTT. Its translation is CASSHPGTGSYTEAFL.

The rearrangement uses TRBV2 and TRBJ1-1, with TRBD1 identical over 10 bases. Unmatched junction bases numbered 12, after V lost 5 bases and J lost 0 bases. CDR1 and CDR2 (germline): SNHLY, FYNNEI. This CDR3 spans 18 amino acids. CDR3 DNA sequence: TGTGCCAGCAGTTTGAGTGGAGGGACAGGGGCAATGAACACTGAAGCTTTCTTT. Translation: CASSLSGGTGAMNTEAFF.

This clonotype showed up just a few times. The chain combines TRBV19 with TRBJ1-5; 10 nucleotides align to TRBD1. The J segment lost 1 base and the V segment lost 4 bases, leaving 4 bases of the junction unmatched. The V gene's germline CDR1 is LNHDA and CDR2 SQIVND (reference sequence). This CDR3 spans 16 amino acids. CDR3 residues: CASSRQGAGSNQPQHF. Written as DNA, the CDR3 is TGTGCCAGTAGTAGACAGGGGGCGGGGAGCAATCAGCCCCAGCATTTT.

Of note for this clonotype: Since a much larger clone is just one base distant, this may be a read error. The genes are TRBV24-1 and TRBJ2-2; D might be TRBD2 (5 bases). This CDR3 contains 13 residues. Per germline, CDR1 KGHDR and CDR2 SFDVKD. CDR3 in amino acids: CASSDGDTGVLFF. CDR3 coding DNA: TGTGCCAGCAGTGACGGAGACACCGGGGTGCTGTTTTTT.

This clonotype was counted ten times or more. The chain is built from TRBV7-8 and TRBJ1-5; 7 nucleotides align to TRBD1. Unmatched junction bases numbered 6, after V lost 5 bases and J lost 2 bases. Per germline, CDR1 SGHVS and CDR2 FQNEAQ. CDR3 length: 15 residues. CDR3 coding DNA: TGTGCCAGCAGCGCGACAGGGATGGGCAATCAGCCCCAGCATTTT. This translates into CASSATGMGNQPQHF.

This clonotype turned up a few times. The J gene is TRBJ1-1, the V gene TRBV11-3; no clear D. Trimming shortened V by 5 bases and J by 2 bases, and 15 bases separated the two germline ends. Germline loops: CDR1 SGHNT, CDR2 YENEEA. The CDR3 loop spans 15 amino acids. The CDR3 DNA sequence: TGTGCCAGCAGCCAAGATCTAACGGCTAACACTGAAGCTTTCTTT. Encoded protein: CASSQDLTANTEAFF.

CDR3 sequence reads: CASSTSGTGPQETQYF. The CDR3 DNA reads as TGTGCCAGCAGCACCTCCGGGACAGGGCCCCAAGAGACCCAGTACTTC. This chain joins TRBV7-9 and TRBJ2-5; 9 nucleotides agree with TRBD1. Germline CDR1 SEHNR, CDR2 FQNEAQ (reference sequence). Trimming at V came to 5 bases and at J to 1 base, leaving 8 bases not matched to a gene. This CDR3 contains 16 residues. The whole variable domain, remainder taken from reference TRBV7-9 and TRBJ2-5, is DTGVSQNPRHKITKRGQNVTFRCDPISEHNRLYWYRQTLGQGPEFLTYFQNEAQLEKSRLLSDRFSAERPKGSFSTLEIQRTEQGDSAMYLCASSTSGTGPQETQYFGPGTRLLVL.

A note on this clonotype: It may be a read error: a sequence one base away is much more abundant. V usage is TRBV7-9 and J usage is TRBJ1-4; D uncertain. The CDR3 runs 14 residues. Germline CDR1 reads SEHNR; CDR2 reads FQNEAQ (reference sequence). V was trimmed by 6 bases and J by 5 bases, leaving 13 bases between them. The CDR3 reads CASRPTHRNEKLFF. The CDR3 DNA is TGTGCCAGCAGACCCACGCATCGGAATGAAAAACTGTTTTTT.

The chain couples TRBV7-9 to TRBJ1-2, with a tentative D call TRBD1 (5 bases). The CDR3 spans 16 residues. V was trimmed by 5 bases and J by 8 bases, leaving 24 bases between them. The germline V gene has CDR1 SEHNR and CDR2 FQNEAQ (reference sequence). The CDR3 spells CASSRAVLLPGDGYTF. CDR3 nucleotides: TGTGCCAGCAGCCGCGCGGTACTGCTCCCGGGGGACGGCTACACCTTC.

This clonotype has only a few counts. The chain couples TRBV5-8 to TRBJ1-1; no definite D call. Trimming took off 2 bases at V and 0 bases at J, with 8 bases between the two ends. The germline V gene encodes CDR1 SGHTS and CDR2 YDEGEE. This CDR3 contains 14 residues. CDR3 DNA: TGTGCCAGCAGCTTTAAAAGGGTGAACACTGAAGCTTTCTTT. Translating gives CASSFKRVNTEAFF.

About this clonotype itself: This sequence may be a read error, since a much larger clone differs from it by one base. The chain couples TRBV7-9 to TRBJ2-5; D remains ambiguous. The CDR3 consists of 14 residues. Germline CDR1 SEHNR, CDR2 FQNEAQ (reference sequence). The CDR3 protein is CASSHRLVRETRYF. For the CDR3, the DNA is TGCGCCAGCAGCCACCGGCTAGTGCGAGAGACCCGGTACTTC.

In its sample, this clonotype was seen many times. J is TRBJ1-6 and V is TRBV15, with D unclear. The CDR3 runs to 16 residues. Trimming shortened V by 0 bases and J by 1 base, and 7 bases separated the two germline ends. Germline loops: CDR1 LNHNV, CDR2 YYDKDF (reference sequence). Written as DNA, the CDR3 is TGTGCCACCAGCAGAGATAGGCCTTCCTATAATTCACCCCTCCACTTT. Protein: CATSRDRPSYNSPLHF.

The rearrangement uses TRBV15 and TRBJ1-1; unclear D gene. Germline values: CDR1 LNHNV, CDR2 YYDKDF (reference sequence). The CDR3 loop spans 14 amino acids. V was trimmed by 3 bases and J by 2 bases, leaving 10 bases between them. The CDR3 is CATSSARSNTEAFF. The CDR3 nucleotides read TGTGCCACCAGCAGTGCTAGGTCAAACACTGAAGCTTTCTTT.